This TCR beta chain was captured in a study of T cell responses to AZD1222 COVID-19 vaccine. Broader study findings: Receipt of two AZD1222 doses was followed by a rise in Spike-specific TCR breadth and depth.

Using immunoSEQ multiplex PCR, the repertoire was profiled, and TCRdb retains in-frame clones only, with some absent. The table has about 47,000 clones, roughly 84% seen once; the top ten hold around 20%. Worth noting for this clone: What it binds is not known.

The CDR3 is made up of 12 amino acids. The germline gives CDR1 SGHTA, CDR2 FQGNSA. The germline V and J ends were trimmed by 2 bases and 5 bases, with 6 bases remaining between them. This sequence joins TRBV7-2 and TRBJ1-2; no definite D call. The clonotype comes from an adult in good health. The sample consisted of peripheral blood, taken on day 0 of MenACWY control vaccination. The CDR3 DNA follows: TGTGCCAGCAGCTTAAACGATTATGGCTACACCTTC. Translation gives CASSLNDYGYTF. The variable domain in full, completed from reference TRBV7-2 and TRBJ1-2, reads GAGVSQSPSNKVTEKGKDVELRCDPISGHTALYWYRQSLGQGLEFLIYFQGNSAPDKSGLPSDRFSAERTGGSVSTLTIQRTQQEDSAVYLCASSLNDYGYTFGSGTRLTVV.